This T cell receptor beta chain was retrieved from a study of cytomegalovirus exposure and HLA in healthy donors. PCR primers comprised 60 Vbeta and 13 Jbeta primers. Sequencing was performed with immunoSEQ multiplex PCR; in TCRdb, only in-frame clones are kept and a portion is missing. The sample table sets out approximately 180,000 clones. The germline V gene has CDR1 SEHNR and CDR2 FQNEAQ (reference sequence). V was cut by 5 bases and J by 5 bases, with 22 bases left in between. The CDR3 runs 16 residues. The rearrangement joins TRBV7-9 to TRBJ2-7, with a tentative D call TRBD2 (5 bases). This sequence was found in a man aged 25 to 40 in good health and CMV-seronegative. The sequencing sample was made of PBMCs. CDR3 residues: CASSPREVAPLHEQYF. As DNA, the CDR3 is TGTGCCAGCAGCCCGAGGGAAGTAGCCCCTCTCCACGAGCAGTACTTC.